This TCR beta chain was profiled in a study of blood T cell repertoires in COVID-19. Here immunoSEQ multiplex PCR was the method, and the copy in TCRdb shows in-frame clones only, minus some. The repertoire holds more than 250,000 clones, with about 87% as singletons. With 3 bases removed from V and 0 bases from J, the gap between germline ends came to 12 bases. CDR3 size: 17 residues. The germline CDR1 and CDR2 sequences are MNHEY and SMNVEV (reference sequence). This chain joins TRBV27 and TRBJ2-6; tentative D call: TRBD2 (5 bases). The sample taken for sequencing was peripheral blood. This clonotype was sampled from a human donor in a cohort sampled during active COVID-19. This CDR3 is CASSFRTSNSGANVLTF. CDR3 DNA sequence: TGTGCCAGCAGTTTCCGGACTTCGAACTCTGGGGCCAACGTCCTGACTTTC.